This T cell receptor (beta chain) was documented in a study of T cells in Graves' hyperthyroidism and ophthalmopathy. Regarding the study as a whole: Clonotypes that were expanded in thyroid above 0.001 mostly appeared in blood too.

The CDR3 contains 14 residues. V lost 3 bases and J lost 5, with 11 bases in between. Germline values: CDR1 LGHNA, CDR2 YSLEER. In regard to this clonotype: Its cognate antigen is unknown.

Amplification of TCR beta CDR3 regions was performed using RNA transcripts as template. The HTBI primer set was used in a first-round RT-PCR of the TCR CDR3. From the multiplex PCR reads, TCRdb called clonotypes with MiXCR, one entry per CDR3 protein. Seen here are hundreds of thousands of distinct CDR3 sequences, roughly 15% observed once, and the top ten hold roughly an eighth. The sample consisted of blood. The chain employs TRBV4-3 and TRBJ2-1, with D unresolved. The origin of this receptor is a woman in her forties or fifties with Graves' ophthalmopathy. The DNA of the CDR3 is TGCGCCAGCAGCCACTTTCTTCATGACAATGAGCAGTTCTTC. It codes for CASSHFLHDNEQFF.